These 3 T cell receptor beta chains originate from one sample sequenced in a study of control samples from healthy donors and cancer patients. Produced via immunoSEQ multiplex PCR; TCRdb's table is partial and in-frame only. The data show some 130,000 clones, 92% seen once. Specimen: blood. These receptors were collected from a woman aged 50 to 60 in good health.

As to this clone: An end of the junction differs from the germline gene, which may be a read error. CDR3 region: CASSQSRDTQYF. CDR3 coding DNA: TGTGCCAGCTCACAAAGCAGAGATACGCAGTATTTT. The chain couples TRBV18 to TRBJ2-3; D is ambiguous. Per the germline V gene, CDR1 is KGHSH and CDR2 is LQKENI. The CDR3 consists of 12 residues. Using reference TRBV18 and TRBJ2-3 for the parts outside the CDR3, the full variable domain is NAGVMQNPRHLVRRRGQEARLRCSPMKGHSHVYWYRQLPEEGLKFMVYLQKENIIDESGMPKERFSAEFPKEGPSILRIQQVVRGDSAAYFCASSQSRDTQYFGPGTRLTVL.

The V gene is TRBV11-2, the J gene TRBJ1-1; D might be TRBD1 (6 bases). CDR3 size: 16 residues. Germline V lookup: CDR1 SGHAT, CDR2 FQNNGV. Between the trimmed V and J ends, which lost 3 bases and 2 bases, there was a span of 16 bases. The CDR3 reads CASSFSFRDNNTEAFF. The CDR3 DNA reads TGTGCCAGCAGCTTCTCCTTCCGGGACAATAACACTGAAGCTTTCTTT.

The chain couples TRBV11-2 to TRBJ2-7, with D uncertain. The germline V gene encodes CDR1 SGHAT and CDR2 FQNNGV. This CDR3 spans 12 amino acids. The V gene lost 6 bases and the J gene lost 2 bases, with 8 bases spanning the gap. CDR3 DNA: TGTGCCAGCAGACCCGGTCCCTACGAGCAGTACTTC. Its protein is CASRPGPYEQYF.